In its sample, the clone carrying this T cell receptor beta chain was seen many times. What it binds is not known. The TCRbeta library incorporated unique molecular identifiers. TCRdb redid the calling of the PCR reads with MiXCR, one entry per CDR3 protein. The repertoire holds about 70,000 distinct CDR3 sequences, with about 11% as singletons. The data stem from a study of T-cell reconstitution after alpha-beta-depleted transplantation in children. General observations from the study: The high TCRbeta diversity at day 60 in some patients came from surviving recipient T cells and thymic progenitors. Several hundred expanded graft clones reportedly supplied alpha-beta T cells about two months after transplant. Fresh T-cell production supplied most of the T-cell counts and diversity seen one year after transplant.

The sample here was PBMCs, taken before TCRalphabeta/CD19-depleted stem cell transplant. The clonotype originates from a boy between 10 and 17 years old with acute myeloid leukemia, due to receive a stem cell transplant.

CDR3 in amino acids: CASSQEGGADQPQHF. CDR3 nucleotide sequence: TGTGCCAGCAGCCAAGAGGGGGGGGCGGATCAGCCCCAGCATTTT. This chain uses TRBV4-2 with TRBJ1-5, with a tentative D call TRBD1 (6 bases). V gave up 0 bases and J gave up 5 bases, with 11 bases separating them. In germline, CDR1 is LGHNA, CDR2 YNFKEQ. This CDR3 region has 15 residues.